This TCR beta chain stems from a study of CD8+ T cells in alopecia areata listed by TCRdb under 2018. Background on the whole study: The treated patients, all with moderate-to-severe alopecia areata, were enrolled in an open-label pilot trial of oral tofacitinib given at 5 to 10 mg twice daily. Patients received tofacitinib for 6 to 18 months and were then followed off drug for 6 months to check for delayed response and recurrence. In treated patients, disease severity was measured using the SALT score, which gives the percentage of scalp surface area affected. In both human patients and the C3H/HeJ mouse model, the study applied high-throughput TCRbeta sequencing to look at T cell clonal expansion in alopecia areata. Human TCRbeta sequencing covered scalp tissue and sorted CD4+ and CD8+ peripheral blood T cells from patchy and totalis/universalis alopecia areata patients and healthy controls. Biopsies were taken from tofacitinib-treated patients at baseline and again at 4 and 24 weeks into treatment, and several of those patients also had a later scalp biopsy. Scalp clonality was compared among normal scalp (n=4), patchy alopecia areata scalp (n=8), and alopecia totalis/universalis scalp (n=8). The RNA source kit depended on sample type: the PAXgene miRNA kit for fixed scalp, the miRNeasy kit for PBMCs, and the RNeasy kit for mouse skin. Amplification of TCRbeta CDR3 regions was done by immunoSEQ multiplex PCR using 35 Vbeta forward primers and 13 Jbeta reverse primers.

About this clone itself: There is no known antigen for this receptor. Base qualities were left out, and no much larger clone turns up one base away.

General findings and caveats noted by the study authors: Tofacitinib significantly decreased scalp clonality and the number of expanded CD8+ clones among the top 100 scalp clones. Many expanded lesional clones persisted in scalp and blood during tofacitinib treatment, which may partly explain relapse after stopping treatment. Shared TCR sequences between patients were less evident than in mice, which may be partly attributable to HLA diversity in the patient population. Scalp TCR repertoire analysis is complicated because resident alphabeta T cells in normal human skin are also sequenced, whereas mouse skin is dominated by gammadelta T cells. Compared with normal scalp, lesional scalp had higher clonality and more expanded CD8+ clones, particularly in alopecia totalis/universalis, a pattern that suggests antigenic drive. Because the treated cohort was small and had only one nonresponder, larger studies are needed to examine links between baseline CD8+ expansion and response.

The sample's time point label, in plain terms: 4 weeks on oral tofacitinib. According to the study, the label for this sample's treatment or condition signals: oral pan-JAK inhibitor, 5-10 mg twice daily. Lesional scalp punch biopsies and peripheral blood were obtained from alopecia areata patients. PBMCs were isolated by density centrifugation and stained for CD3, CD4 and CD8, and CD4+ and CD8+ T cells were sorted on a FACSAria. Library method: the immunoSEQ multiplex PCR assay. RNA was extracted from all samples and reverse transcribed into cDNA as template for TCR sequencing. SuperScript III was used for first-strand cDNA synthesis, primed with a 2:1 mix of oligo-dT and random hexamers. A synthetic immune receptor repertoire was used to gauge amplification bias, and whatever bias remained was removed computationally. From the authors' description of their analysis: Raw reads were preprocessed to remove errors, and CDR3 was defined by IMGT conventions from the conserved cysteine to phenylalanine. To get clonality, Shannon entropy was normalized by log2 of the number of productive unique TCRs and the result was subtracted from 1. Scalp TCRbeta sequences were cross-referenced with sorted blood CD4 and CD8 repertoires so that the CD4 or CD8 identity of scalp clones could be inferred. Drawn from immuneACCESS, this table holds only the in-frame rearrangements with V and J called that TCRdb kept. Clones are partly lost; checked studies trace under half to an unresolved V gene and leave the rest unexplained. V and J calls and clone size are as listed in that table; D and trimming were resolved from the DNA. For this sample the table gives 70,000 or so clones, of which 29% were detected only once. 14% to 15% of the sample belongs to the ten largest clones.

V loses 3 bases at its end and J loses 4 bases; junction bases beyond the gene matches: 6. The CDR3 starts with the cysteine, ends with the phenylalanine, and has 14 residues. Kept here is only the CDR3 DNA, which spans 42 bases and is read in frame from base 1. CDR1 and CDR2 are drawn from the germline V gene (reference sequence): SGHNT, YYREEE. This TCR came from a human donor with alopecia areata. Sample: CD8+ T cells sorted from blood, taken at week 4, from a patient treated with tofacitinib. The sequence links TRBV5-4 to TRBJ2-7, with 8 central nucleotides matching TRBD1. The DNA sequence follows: TGTGCCAGCAGCTCCAGGGACAGGACTTACGAGCAGTACTTC. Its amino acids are CASSSRDRTYEQYF.